This TCR beta chain was retrieved from a study of cytomegalovirus exposure and HLA in healthy donors. With 5 bases removed from V and 0 bases from J, the gap between germline ends came to 13 bases. Germline CDR1 and CDR2: SEHNR and FQNEAQ (reference sequence). The CDR3 has 15 residues. The study ran its PCR with 60 Vbeta and 13 Jbeta primers. Some clones are missing from TCRdb's copy, which holds only in-frame ones; the method was immunoSEQ multiplex PCR. The repertoire holds about 140,000 clones, 82% seen once, with 1.4% to 1.5% in the top ten. This sequence was found in a man aged 30-40 years in good health and CMV-seropositive. V usage is TRBV7-9 and J usage is TRBJ1-1; D is perhaps TRBD1 (6 bases). What was sequenced was PBMCs. The CDR3 loop reads CASSPGQIMNTEAFF. For the CDR3, the DNA is TGTGCCAGCAGCCCCGGACAGATTATGAACACTGAAGCTTTCTTT.